The 17 T cell receptor beta chains in this list originate from one sample, sequenced in a study of cytomegalovirus exposure and HLA in healthy donors. 60 Vbeta and 13 Jbeta primers were used in PCR. Profiled with immunoSEQ multiplex PCR; TCRdb holds only in-frame clones, not every one. The sample includes approximately 190,000 clones, roughly 80% seen only once; the top ten take approximately 2%. The sequenced material came from PBMCs. All receptors come from a woman under 40 in good health and CMV-seropositive.

This clone was detected only a few times. The chain uses TRBV19 and TRBJ2-7; 8 positions agree with TRBD1. Germline-derived CDR1 and CDR2 are LNHDA and SQIVND (reference sequence). After removal of 6 bases from V and 1 base from J, the junction contained 5 bases not matched to a gene. The CDR3 extends over 14 amino acids. DNA of the CDR3: TGTGCCAGTAGCCGGGACAGGAGTTCCTACGAGCAGTACTTC. It is translated as CASSRDRSSYEQYF.

Comments on this clone: An end of the junction does not agree with germline; a read error may underlie this. This chain joins TRBV9 and TRBJ1-6; D not certain. Per germline, CDR1 SGDLS and CDR2 YYNGEE. CDR3 size: 14 residues. CDR3 region: CASSAQRDNSPPHF. CDR3 sequence (DNA): TGTGCCAGCAGCGCCCAAAGAGATAATTCACCCCCCCACTTT.

The chain recombines TRBV6-6 with TRBJ1-5; TRBD1 is a possible D gene (5 bases). With 6 bases removed from V and 1 base from J, the gap between germline ends came to 10 bases. Germline loops: CDR1 MNHNY, CDR2 SVGAGI (reference sequence). The CDR3 is 14 residues long. The CDR3 spells CASRDNQSNQPQHF. The CDR3 bases are TGTGCCAGCAGGGACAATCAAAGCAATCAGCCCCAGCATTTT.

The sample holds a few counts of this clone. The CDR3 DNA is TGTGCCAGCAGCTCGGGACAGAGATATGGCTACACCTTC. Its protein is CASSSGQRYGYTF. The V call is TRBV5-6, the J call TRBJ1-2, with 7 bases fitting TRBD1. CDR1 and CDR2 from the germline V gene are SGHDT and YYEEEE. V lost 3 bases and J lost 5; bases outside the gene matches: 4. This CDR3 comprises 13 residues.

The CDR3 sequence: CASSLGPQRERNNEQFF. The CDR3 coding sequence is TGTGCCAGCAGCTTGGGACCTCAGCGGGAGAGGAACAATGAGCAGTTCTTC. This chain links TRBV5-4 with TRBJ2-1; TRBD2 aligns across 8 bases. CDR1 is SGHNT, CDR2 YYREEE, per germline (reference sequence). The CDR3 runs 17 residues. J lost 5 bases, V lost 0 bases, and 10 bases had no gene match.

The chain is built from TRBV28 and TRBJ2-3, with no clear D. Germline V CDR1 and CDR2: MDHEN, SYDVKM. The length of the CDR3 is 12 residues. V was trimmed by 7 bases and J by 5 bases, leaving 10 bases between them. Here the CDR3 DNA reads TGTGCCAGCAAGTCGGTGAAAGATACGCAGTATTTT. It specifies CASKSVKDTQYF. Filled out from reference TRBV28 and TRBJ2-3, the complete variable domain reads DVKVTQSSRYLVKRTGEKVFLECVQDMDHENMFWYRQDPGLGLRLIYFSYDVKMKEKGDIPEGYSVSREKKERFSLILESASTNQTSMYLCASKSVKDTQYFGPGTRLTVL.

The rearrangement links TRBV7-9 to TRBJ2-4, with D perhaps matching TRBD1 (6 bases). Trimming removed 5 bases from V and 0 bases from J, with 14 bases in between. This CDR3 region has 16 residues. CDR1 and CDR2 (germline): SEHNR, FQNEAQ (reference sequence). Here the CDR3 reads CASSLDSSLAKNIQYF. For the CDR3, the DNA is TGTGCCAGCAGCCTGGACAGCTCCCTAGCCAAAAACATTCAGTACTTC.

This clone showed up just a few times. This sequence joins TRBV4-2 and TRBJ1-2, with 8 bases identical to TRBD1. J gave up 4 bases and V 2 bases, and 15 bases lay outside the gene matches. The CDR3 runs 18 residues. Germline assignment: CDR1 LGHNA and CDR2 YNFKEQ. The CDR3 DNA is TGTGCCAGCAGCCAAACGAGTCTTTCTGGGACAGGACCCTATGGCTACACCTTC. Residues: CASSQTSLSGTGPYGYTF.

J is TRBJ1-3 and V is TRBV6-6; tentatively, D is TRBD1 (5 bases). From germline, CDR1 is MNHNY and CDR2 SVGAGI (reference sequence). With 7 bases removed from V and 0 bases from J, the gap between germline ends came to 13 bases. The CDR3 contains 15 residues. CDR3 coding DNA: TGTGCCAGCATCATTGGCCAGGGCTCTGGAAACACCATATATTTT. It translates to CASIIGQGSGNTIYF.

Only one count was recorded for this clone. V and J are TRBV18 and TRBJ1-1; a weak D match, TRBD1 (5 bases). V was pared by 0 bases and J by 5 bases, with 13 bases between. This CDR3 is built from 15 residues. Germline V gene lookup returns CDR1 KGHSH and CDR2 LQKENI. The CDR3 is CASSPPVRTITEAFF. The CDR3, as DNA: TGTGCCAGCTCACCACCCGTCCGGACAATTACTGAAGCTTTCTTT.

This clone has only one observation. This sequence joins TRBV4-2 and TRBJ1-2; weak D call: TRBD1 (5 bases). The ends were cut back, 1 base at V and 3 bases at J, with 9 bases in the middle. The CDR3 runs to 14 residues. The germline V gene encodes CDR1 LGHNA and CDR2 YNFKEQ. CDR3 nucleotides: TGTGCCAGCAGCCAAGTAGGAGGGGACTATGGCTACACCTTC. Translating it yields CASSQVGGDYGYTF.

The chain employs TRBV29-1 and TRBJ2-3, with D tentatively TRBD1 (6 bases). Trimming removed 4 bases from V and 2 bases from J, with 7 bases in between. Germline assignment: CDR1 SQVTM and CDR2 ANQGSEA. There are 12 residues in the CDR3. CDR3 region: CSVGTVTDTQYF. The CDR3 DNA reads as TGCAGCGTTGGGACAGTCACAGATACGCAGTATTTT.

The V gene is TRBV11-2, the J gene TRBJ2-7; 10 bases match TRBD2. This CDR3 is built from 13 residues. V was pared by 7 bases and J by 6 bases, with 6 bases of the junction left unmatched. Germline-derived CDR1 and CDR2 are SGHAT and FQNNGV. CDR3 in DNA: TGTGCCAGCACCCCTAGCGGGAGACCCGAGCAGTACTTC. Amino acids: CASTPSGRPEQYF.

CDR3 protein: CASSTAGTGFYEQYF. DNA for the CDR3: TGTGCCAGCAGCACCGCCGGGACAGGGTTCTACGAGCAGTACTTC. V and J are TRBV5-4 and TRBJ2-7; 9 bases map to TRBD1. Germline V gene sequence: CDR1 SGHNT, CDR2 YYREEE (reference sequence). The CDR3 extends over 15 amino acids. The junction had 8 bases not matched to a gene; V was cut back by 4 bases and J by 3 bases.

This chain joins TRBV29-1 and TRBJ2-3; 12 nucleotides align to TRBD2. There are 15 residues in the CDR3. The ends lost 6 bases at V and 2 bases at J; junction bases unmatched: 6. Germline assignment: CDR1 SQVTM and CDR2 ANQGSEA. The CDR3 DNA reads as TGCAGCGTCGAGACTAGCGGGAGTAACACAGATACGCAGTATTTT. It specifies CSVETSGSNTDTQYF.

This clone was detected only once. V and J are TRBV4-3 and TRBJ2-2; D is perhaps TRBD2 (6 bases). Trimming shortened V by 3 bases and J by 5 bases, and 16 bases separated the two germline ends. Germline CDR1 is LGHNA and CDR2 is YSLEER. The CDR3 totals 16 residues. The CDR3 DNA reads TGCGCCAGCAGCCACCTAACTATGACTAGAACCGGGGAGCTGTTTTTT. Protein product: CASSHLTMTRTGELFF.

This rearrangement joins TRBV7-3 to TRBJ2-3; 12 nucleotides align to TRBD2. Per the germline V gene, CDR1 is SGHTA and CDR2 is FQGTGA. After removal of 4 bases from V and 2 bases from J, the junction contained 7 bases not matched to a gene. This CDR3 is built from 17 residues. The CDR3 DNA reads as TGTGCCAGCAGCTCCGGGCTAGCGGGGGGGGCCACAGATACGCAGTATTTT. Encoded protein: CASSSGLAGGATDTQYF. Drawing the rest from reference TRBV7-3 and TRBJ2-3, the complete variable domain is GAGVSQTPSNKVTEKGKYVELRCDPISGHTALYWYRQSLGQGPEFLIYFQGTGAADDSGLPNDRFFAVRPEGSVSTLKIQRTERGDSAVYLCASSSGLAGGATDTQYFGPGTRLTVL.